This paragraph reports one T cell receptor (beta chain). 13 Jbeta primers and 60 Vbeta primers were used for the PCR. TCRdb's table, derived via immunoSEQ multiplex PCR, lists solely in-frame clones and lacks some. The data show 100,000 or so clones, approximately 77% seen once. This sample is part of a study of cytomegalovirus exposure and HLA in healthy donors. Trimming stripped 8 bases from V and 1 base from J, with 14 bases between. The CDR3 is 14 amino acids. The germline gives CDR1 SGHRS, CDR2 YFSETQ. The chain employs TRBV5-1 and TRBJ2-3; TRBD1 might be the D (6 bases). Sequenced sample: PBMCs. The sequence was collected from a woman aged 40 to 49 in good health and CMV-seronegative. CDR3 amino acids: CASKGQSGTDTQYF. In DNA form, the CDR3 reads TGCGCCAGTAAAGGACAGTCTGGCACAGATACGCAGTATTTT.